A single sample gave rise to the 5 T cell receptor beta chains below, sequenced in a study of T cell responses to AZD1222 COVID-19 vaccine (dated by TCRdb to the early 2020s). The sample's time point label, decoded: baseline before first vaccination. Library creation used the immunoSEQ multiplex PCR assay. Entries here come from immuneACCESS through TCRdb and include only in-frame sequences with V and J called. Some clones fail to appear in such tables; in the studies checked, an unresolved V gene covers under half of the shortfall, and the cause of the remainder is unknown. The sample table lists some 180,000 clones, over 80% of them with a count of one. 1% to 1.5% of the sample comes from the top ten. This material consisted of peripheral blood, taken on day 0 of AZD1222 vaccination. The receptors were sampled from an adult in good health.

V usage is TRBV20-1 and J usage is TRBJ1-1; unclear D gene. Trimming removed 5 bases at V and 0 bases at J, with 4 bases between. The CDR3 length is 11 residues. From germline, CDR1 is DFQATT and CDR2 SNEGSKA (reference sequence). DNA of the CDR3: TGCAGTGCTGAGTTGAACACTGAAGCTTTCTTT. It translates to CSAELNTEAFF.

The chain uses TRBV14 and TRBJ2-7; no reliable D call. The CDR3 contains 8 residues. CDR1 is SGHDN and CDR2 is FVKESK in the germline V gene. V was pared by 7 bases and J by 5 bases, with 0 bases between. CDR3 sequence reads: CASNEQYF. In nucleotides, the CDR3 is TGTGCCAGCAACGAGCAGTACTTC.

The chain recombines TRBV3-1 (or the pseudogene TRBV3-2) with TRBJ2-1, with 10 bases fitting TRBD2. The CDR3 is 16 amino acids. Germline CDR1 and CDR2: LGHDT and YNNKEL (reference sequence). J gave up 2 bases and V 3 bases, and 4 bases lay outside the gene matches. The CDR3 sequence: CASSHDSGGPYNEQFF. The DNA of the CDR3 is TGTGCCAGCAGCCATGATAGCGGGGGGCCCTACAATGAGCAGTTCTTC.

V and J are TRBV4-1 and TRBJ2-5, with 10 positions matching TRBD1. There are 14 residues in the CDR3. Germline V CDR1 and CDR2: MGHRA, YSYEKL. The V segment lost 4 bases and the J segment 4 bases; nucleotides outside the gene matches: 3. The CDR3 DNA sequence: TGCGCCAGCAGCCTCGACAGGGGGCGAGAGACCCAGTACTTC. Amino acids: CASSLDRGRETQYF.

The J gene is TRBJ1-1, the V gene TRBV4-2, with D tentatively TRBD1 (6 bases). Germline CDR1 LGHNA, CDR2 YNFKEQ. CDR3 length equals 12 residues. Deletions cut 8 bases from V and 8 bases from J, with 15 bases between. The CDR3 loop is CASRLTGGEAFF. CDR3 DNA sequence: TGTGCCAGCCGACTTACCGGGGGCGAAGCTTTCTTT.